What follows is one T cell receptor beta chain and its context. Antigen: not known. The data were obtained in a study of T cell responses to AZD1222 COVID-19 vaccine. General study results and limits: With two AZD1222 doses given, Spike-specific TCR breadth and depth both rose. At baseline, just a handful of AZD1222 recipients tested seropositive.

Method: immunoSEQ multiplex PCR; TCRdb's copy keeps in-frame clones and lacks some. The sample records 35,000 to 50,000 clones, over 75% being singletons. The V segment lost 5 bases and the J segment 0 bases; nucleotides outside the gene matches: 6. Germline lookup yields CDR1 SEHNR and CDR2 FQNEAQ (reference sequence). The CDR3 loop spans 15 amino acids. The J gene is TRBJ1-2, the V gene TRBV7-9; the match to TRBD1 covers 7 bases. This TCR derives from an adult who received the MenACWY meningococcal vaccine as a control. Sequencing was performed on peripheral blood, taken 28 days after the second dose of the MenACWY control vaccine. The CDR3 region is CASSKGQSANYGYTF. The CDR3 nucleotides are TGTGCCAGCAGCAAGGGACAGTCAGCTAACTATGGCTACACCTTC.